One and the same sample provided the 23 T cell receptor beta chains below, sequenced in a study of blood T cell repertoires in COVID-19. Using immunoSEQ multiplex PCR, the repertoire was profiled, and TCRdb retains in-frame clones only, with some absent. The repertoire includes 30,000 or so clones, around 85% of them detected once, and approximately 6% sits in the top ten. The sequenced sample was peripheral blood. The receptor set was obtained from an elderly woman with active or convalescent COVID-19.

The CDR3 bases are TGTGCCAGCAGCACTCACGGGACAGCGAGCAATCAGCCCCAGCATTTT. Its protein product is CASSTHGTASNQPQHF. The rearrangement uses TRBV2 and TRBJ1-5, with 7 bases fitting TRBD1. The CDR3 contains 16 residues. The trim removed 6 bases at V and 1 base at J, leaving 9 bases unmatched. Germline loops: CDR1 SNHLY, CDR2 FYNNEI.

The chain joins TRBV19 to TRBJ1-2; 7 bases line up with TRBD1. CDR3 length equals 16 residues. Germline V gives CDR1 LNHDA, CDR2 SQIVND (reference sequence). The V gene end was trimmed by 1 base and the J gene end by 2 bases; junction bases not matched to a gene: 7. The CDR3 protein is CASSIGGQDPNYGYTF. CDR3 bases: TGTGCCAGTAGTATAGGAGGACAGGACCCAAACTATGGCTACACCTTC.

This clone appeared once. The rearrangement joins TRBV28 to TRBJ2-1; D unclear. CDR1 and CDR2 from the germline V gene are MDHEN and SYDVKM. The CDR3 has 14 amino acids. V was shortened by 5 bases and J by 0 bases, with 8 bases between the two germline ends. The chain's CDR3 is CASSPQSSYNEQFF. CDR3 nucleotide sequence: TGTGCCAGCAGTCCACAAAGCTCCTACAATGAGCAGTTCTTC.

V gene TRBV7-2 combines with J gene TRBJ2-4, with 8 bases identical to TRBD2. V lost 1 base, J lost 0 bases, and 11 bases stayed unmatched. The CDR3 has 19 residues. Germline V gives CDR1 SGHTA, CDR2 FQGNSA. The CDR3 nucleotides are TGTGCCAGCAGCTTAGAATTGGGCGGGAGGCAACTAGCCAAAAACATTCAGTACTTC. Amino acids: CASSLELGGRQLAKNIQYF. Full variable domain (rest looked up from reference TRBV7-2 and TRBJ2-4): GAGVSQSPSNKVTEKGKDVELRCDPISGHTALYWYRQSLGQGLEFLIYFQGNSAPDKSGLPSDRFSAERTGGSVSTLTIQRTQQEDSAVYLCASSLELGGRQLAKNIQYFGAGTRLSVL.

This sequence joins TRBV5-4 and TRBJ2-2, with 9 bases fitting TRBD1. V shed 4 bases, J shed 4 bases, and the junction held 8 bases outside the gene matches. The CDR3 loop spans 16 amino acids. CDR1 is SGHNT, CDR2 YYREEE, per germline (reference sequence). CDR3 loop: CASSPRQGGSTGELFF. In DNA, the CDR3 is TGTGCCAGCAGCCCCAGACAGGGGGGGTCCACCGGGGAGCTGTTTTTT.

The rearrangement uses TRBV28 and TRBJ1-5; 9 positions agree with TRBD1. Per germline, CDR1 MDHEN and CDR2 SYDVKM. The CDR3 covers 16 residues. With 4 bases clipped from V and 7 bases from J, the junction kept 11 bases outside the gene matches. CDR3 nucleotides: TGTGCCAGCAGTTCCGCAGGGACAGGGATCGTCCAGCCCCAGCATTTT. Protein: CASSSAGTGIVQPQHF.

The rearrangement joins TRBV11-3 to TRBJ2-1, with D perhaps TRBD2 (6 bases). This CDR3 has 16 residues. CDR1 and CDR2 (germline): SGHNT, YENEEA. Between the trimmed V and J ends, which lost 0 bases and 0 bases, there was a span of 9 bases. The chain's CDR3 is CASSLEGRDSYNEQFF. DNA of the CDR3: TGTGCCAGCAGCTTAGAGGGGCGGGACTCCTACAATGAGCAGTTCTTC.

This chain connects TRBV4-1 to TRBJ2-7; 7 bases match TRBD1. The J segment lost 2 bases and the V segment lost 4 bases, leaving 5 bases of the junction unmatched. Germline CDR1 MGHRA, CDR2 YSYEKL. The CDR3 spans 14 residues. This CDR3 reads CASSLRQGTYEQYF. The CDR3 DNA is TGCGCCAGCAGCCTACGACAGGGAACCTACGAGCAGTACTTC.

The CDR3 nucleotides are TGTGCCAGCAGCTGGGGACAGGGGAGATCGGAAGAGACCCAGTACTTC. Its translation: CASSWGQGRSEETQYF. The J gene is TRBJ2-5, the V gene TRBV7-9; 10 nucleotides match TRBD1. The J segment lost 3 bases and the V segment lost 4 bases, leaving 8 bases of the junction unmatched. This CDR3 region has 16 residues. Germline CDR1 is SEHNR and CDR2 is FQNEAQ (reference sequence).

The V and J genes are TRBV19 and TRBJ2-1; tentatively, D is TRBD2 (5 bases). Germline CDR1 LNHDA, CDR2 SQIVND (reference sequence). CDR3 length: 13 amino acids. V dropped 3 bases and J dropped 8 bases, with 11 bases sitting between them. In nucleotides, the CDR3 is TGTGCCAGTAGTATCTCGGGGTACTATGAGCAGTTCTTC. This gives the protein CASSISGYYEQFF.

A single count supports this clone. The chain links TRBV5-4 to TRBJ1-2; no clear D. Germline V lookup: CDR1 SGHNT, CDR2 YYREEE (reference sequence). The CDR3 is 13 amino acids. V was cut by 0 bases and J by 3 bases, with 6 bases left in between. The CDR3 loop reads CASSLDSHYGYTF. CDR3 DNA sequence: TGTGCCAGCAGCTTGGACAGCCACTATGGCTACACCTTC.

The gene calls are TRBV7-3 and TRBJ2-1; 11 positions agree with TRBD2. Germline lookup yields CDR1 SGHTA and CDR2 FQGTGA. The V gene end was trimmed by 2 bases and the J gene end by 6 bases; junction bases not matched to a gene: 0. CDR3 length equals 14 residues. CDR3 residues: CASSLLAGGNEQFF. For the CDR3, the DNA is TGTGCCAGCAGCTTACTAGCGGGGGGCAATGAGCAGTTCTTC.

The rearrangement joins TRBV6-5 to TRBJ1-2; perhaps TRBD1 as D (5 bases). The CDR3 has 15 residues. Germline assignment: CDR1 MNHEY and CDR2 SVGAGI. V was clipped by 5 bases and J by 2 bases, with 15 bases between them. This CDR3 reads CASSKKSTVNYGYTF. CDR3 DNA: TGTGCCAGCAGTAAAAAATCGACAGTCAACTATGGCTACACCTTC.

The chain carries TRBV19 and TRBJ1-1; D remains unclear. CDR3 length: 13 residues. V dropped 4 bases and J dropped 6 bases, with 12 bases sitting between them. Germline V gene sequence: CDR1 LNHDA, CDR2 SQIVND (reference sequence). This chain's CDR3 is CASSRNVRAEAFF. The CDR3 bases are TGTGCCAGTAGTAGGAATGTTCGGGCTGAAGCTTTCTTT.

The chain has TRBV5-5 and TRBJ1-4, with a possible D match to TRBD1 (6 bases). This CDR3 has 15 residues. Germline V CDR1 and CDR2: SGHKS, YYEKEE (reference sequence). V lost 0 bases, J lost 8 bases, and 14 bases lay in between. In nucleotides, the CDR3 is TGTGCCAGCAGCTTGGCGGCAGGGGTTCAGGAAAAACTGTTTTTT. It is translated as CASSLAAGVQEKLFF.

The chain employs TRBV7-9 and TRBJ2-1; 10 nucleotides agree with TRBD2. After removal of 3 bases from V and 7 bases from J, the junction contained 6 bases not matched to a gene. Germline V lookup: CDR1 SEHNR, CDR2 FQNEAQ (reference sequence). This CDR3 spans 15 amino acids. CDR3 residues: CASSLWASGSNEQFF. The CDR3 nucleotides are TGTGCCAGCAGCTTGTGGGCTAGCGGGAGTAATGAGCAGTTCTTC.

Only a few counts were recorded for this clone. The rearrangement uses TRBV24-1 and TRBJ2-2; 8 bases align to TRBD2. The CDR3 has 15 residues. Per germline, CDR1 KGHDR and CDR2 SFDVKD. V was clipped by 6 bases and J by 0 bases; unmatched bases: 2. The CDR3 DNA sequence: TGTGCCACCAGTCGGGGGGGCTCGAACACCGGGGAGCTGTTTTTT. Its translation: CATSRGGSNTGELFF.

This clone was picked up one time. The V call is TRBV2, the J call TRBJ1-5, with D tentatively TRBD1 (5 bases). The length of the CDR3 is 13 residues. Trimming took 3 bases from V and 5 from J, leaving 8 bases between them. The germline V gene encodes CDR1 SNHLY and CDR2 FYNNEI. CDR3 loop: CASSDQGYQPQHF. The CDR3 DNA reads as TGTGCCAGCAGTGATCAGGGTTATCAGCCCCAGCATTTT.

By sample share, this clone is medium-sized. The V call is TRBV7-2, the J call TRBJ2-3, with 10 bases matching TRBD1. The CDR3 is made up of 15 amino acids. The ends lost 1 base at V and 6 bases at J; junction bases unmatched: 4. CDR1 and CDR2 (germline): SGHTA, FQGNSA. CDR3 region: CASSLGDRGRDTQYF. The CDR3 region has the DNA TGTGCCAGCAGCTTAGGTGACAGGGGGCGGGATACGCAGTATTTT.

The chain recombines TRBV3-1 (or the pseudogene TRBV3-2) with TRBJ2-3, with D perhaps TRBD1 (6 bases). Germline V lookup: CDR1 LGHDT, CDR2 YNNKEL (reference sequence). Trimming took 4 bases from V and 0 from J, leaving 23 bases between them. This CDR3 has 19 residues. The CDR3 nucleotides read TGTGCCAGCAGCCTAAAGATCCAAACGGACAGATACAGCACAGATACGCAGTATTTT. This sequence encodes CASSLKIQTDRYSTDTQYF.

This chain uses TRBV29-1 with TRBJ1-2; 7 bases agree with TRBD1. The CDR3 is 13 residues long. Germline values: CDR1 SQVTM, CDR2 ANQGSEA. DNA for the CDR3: TGCGCAACTAATGCAGGGGGACCTCATGGCTACACCTTC. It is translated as CATNAGGPHGYTF.

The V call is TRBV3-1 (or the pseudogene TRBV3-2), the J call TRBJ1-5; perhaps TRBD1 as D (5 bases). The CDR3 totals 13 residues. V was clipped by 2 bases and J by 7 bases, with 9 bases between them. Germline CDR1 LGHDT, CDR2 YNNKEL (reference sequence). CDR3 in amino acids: CASSQSWGQPQHF. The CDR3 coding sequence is TGTGCCAGCAGCCAAAGCTGGGGCCAGCCCCAGCATTTT.

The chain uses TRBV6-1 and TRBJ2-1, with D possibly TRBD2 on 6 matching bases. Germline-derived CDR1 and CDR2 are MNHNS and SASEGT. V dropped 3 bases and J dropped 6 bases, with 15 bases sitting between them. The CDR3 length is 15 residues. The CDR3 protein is CASSEMAAGLNEQFF. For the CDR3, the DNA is TGTGCCAGCAGTGAGATGGCGGCGGGGCTCAATGAGCAGTTCTTC.